This T cell receptor beta chain was identified in a study of T cell responses to AZD1222 COVID-19 vaccine (dated by TCRdb to about 2021). Concerning the study at large: TCR sequencing was performed for about 240 trial participants, of whom some 200 were given two doses of AZD1222 and around 25 were given two doses of MenACWY control vaccine. Trial participants were enrolled by age into subgroups of 18-55, 56-69 and 70-plus years, and approximately 150, 30 and 60 TCR-sequenced participants, respectively, were included in these subgroups. General conclusions and limits of the study: Participants were mostly white British and included more females than males, and it was suggested by the authors that clonal diversity may have been underestimated. In the small 56-69-year group, the increase in depth fell short of significance, most likely because of low power. The vaccine-associated CD4 TCRs covered the entire spike protein, and the dominant responses fell in regions 160-218 and 743-854. Conclusions about previously exposed vaccinees are limited because only five to seven AZD1222 recipients were SARS-CoV-2 seropositive at baseline. After two AZD1222 doses, spike-specific TCR breadth and depth were significantly higher than at day 0 and than in MenACWY recipients. Reportedly, almost half of the unique spike-specific TCRs recognized epitopes lying outside the regions that are mutated in the B.1.351 and B.1.1.7 variants. Because no day 14 peak-response samples were available, the repertoires could be characterized only after the peak T cell response.

The CDR3 regions of human TCRbeta chains were subjected to immunosequencing. Processing in the source paper ran as follows. Repertoire TCRs were checked for matches against a reference library of SARS-CoV-2-specific TCRs that had been generated using the MIRA antigen-specificity platform. Breadth meant the fraction of unique TCRs that were SARS-CoV-2-associated, whereas depth meant the fraction of total T cells that were SARS-CoV-2-associated. Using the MIRA data, every spike-specific TCR was mapped to the spike region that the TCR reacted to and assigned to either a CD4 or a CD8 class. Log10-transformed breadth and depth values were compared by one-way ANOVA with Sidak's multiple comparisons tests. Imported from immuneACCESS, the table was reduced by TCRdb to in-frame sequences with V and J called. These copies leave out some clones; in studies compared against another copy, an unresolved V gene accounts for under half, and the cause of the remainder is not known. The DNA was the basis for D and trimming; V, J and clone size are from that table. This sample comprises 180,000 or so clones, 85% to 95% of them detected only once. The top ten clones comprise about 1% of the sample.

Including cysteine and phenylalanine, the CDR3 has 12 amino acids. The CDR3 DNA has 36 bases and is translated from base 1. V gives up 4 bases and J gives up 10 bases, and the segment between their germline ends measures 11 bases. Sequences LGHNA (CDR1) and YSLEER (CDR2) are obtained from the germline V gene. As to this clone: What this receptor recognizes is not known. There are no base qualities to consult, and no much larger clone falls within one base.

According to the study, the label for this sample's time point signals: about 28 days (+/-7) after the second vaccine dose. AZD1222 recipients with second doses at about 4 weeks or about 12 weeks were pooled, because spike-specific TCR depth and breadth did not differ between schedules. Vaccinee samples came from UK trials COV001 and COV002, including a single-blind randomized controlled phase 2/3 trial of AZD1222 (ChAdOx1 nCoV-19) in healthy adults. For TCRbeta chain sequencing, PBMC samples from trial participants were taken at day 0 and at day 28 after the second dose. This material consisted of peripheral blood, taken 28 days after the second AZD1222 dose. The sequence was obtained from an adult who received the AZD1222 COVID-19 vaccine. The chain couples TRBV4-3 to TRBJ2-1, with the D gene not confidently named. The CDR3 region reads CASSLQAGEQFF. Read as DNA, the sequence is TGCGCCAGCAGCCTTCAGGCCGGGGAGCAGTTCTTC.